The present T cell receptor (beta chain) was sequenced within a study of cytomegalovirus exposure and HLA in healthy donors. Note on this clone: One junction end disagrees with the germline gene, perhaps due to a read error.

The CDR3 has 13 amino acids. Germline CDR1 is SGHRS and CDR2 is YFSETQ. The PCR contained 60 Vbeta and 13 Jbeta primers. Sequencing was performed with immunoSEQ multiplex PCR; in TCRdb, only in-frame clones are kept and a portion is missing. Of some 160,000 clones in the sample, around 80% were seen once. The sequenced sample consisted of PBMCs. This receptor was identified in a man aged 35 to 55 in good health and CMV-seronegative. The rearrangement uses TRBV5-1 and TRBJ1-4; TRBD1 matches at 9 bases. CDR3 loop: CATGTGSGENLFF. The CDR3 bases are TGCGCCACGGGGACAGGGTCAGGCGAAAACCTGTTTTTT.